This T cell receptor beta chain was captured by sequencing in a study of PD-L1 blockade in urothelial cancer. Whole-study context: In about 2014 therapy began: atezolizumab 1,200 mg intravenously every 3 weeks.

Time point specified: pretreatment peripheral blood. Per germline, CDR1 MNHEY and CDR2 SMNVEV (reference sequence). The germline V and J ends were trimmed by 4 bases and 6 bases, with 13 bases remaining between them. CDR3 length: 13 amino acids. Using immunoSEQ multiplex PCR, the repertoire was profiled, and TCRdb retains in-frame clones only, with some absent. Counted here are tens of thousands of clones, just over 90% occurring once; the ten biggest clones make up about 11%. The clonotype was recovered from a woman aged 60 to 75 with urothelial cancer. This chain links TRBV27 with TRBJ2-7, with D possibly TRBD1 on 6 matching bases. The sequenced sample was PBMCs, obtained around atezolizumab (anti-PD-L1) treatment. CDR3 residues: CASSWEQGFEQYF. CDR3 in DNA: TGTGCCAGCAGTTGGGAACAGGGATTCGAGCAGTACTTC.